The present entry profiles one TCR beta chain with its context. What it binds is unknown. Treatment: PENTA 11 planned treatment interruption arm or continuous ART arm. Germline V gene data show CDR1 as DFQATT and CDR2 as SNEGSKA (reference sequence). There are 15 residues in the CDR3. Losses at the gene ends were 4 bases for V and 2 bases for J; bases not matched to a gene: 8. The data were taken from a study of HIV-infected children after antiretroviral therapy interruption. Notes on the study in general: Naive CD4+ CDR3 sharing between time points fell after interruption began.

A 3' RACE protocol on RNA, with unique molecular identifiers, produced the TCR library. TCRdb recomputed calls from the 3' RACE reads with MiXCR, one row per CDR3 protein. The profile shows some 38,000 distinct CDR3 sequences, approximately 6.1% of them singletons. V is TRBV20-1 and J is TRBJ2-5, with 9 bases lining up with TRBD1. This receptor was taken from a pool of human donors with HIV. Sequenced material: CD45RA+ CD4+ T cells from PBMCs, pooled from several time points, taken from a donor given antiretroviral therapy, either interrupted or continuous. Subset described: naive CD4+ CD45RA+ CD45RO- T cells. The DNA of the CDR3 is TGCAGTGCTACCTATCCGGGACAGGGACAAGAGACCCAGTACTTC. Protein product: CSATYPGQGQETQYF.